The 5 T cell receptor beta chains below come from one sample, sequenced in a study of shared clonotypes between healthy human individuals. Only in-frame clones appear in the TCRdb table, and some are missing; sequencing was by immunoSEQ multiplex PCR. The sample lists 2 million to 3 million clones; 93% were seen once. Material: naive CD4+ T cells from PBMCs. Subset denoted: CD45RA+ positively selected. Every receptor here comes from a man aged 18 to 30 in good health. Some clones in this sample may be carry-over from other donors' samples.

V usage is TRBV10-3 and J usage is TRBJ2-7; no clear D. V was pared by 10 bases and J by 2 bases, with 12 bases between. Germline CDR1 ENHRY, CDR2 SYGVKD. The CDR3 is made up of 12 amino acids. The CDR3 DNA sequence: TGTGCCAGCCAGGCACCTACCTACGAGCAGTACTTC. Its translation: CASQAPTYEQYF.

V usage is TRBV5-1 and J usage is TRBJ1-2, with D tentatively TRBD1 (6 bases). The CDR3 length is 14 residues. Deletions cut 4 bases from V and 6 bases from J, with 16 bases between. CDR1 SGHRS and CDR2 YFSETQ come from the germline V gene. The CDR3 region is CASSPSWRGNGYTF. DNA of the CDR3: TGCGCCAGCAGCCCCAGTTGGAGGGGGAATGGCTACACCTTC.

V and J are TRBV30 and TRBJ2-1; no reliable D call. The CDR3 has 14 amino acids. Deletions cut 5 bases from V and 4 bases from J, with 15 bases between. Germline values: CDR1 GTSNPN, CDR2 SVGIG (reference sequence). The CDR3 loop is CAWGWQATYNEQFF. The CDR3 coding sequence is TGTGCCTGGGGTTGGCAAGCTACTTACAATGAGCAGTTCTTC.

On this clone itself: The same CDR3 also results from other DNA sequences found in this sample. The rearrangement uses TRBV5-1 and TRBJ2-2; TRBD2 matches 8 bases. The trim removed 3 bases at V and 1 base at J, leaving 2 bases unmatched. CDR1 is SGHRS, CDR2 YFSETQ, per germline. The CDR3 runs 15 residues. In nucleotides, the CDR3 is TGCGCCAGCAGCTCCGGGGGGGTGAACACCGGGGAGCTGTTTTTT. It translates to CASSSGGVNTGELFF.

The J gene is TRBJ1-5, the V gene TRBV6-1; 8 nucleotides line up with TRBD1. This CDR3 comprises 14 residues. The germline CDR1 and CDR2 sequences are MNHNS and SASEGT. V lost 8 bases, J lost 5 bases, and 8 bases stayed unmatched. As DNA, the CDR3 is TGTGCCAGCGGACCGGACAGGGTGTATCAGCCCCAGCATTTT. Protein sequence: CASGPDRVYQPQHF.